Described below is a single TCR beta chain sequence and its context. The antigen it recognizes is unknown. Within one base of it there is no much larger clone, and no base qualities were kept. Donors were healthy HIV-negative adults with no recently reported acute infections or vaccinations. Every donor was a Caucasian adult residing in Nashville, Tennessee, USA. CD4+ T cells were enriched by magnetic negative selection, after which naive cells were positively selected on CD45RA and the negative fraction was taken as the memory subset. After blood collection by leukapheresis, PBMCs were isolated using Ficoll-Histopaque density gradient centrifugation and then cryopreserved in the vapor phase of liquid nitrogen. Analytical flow cytometry was used to check the purity and quantity of each magnetically sorted T cell population. Genomic DNA was isolated from each sorted fraction and quantified by UV absorbance on a Nanodrop 2000c.

Using the deep immunoSEQ assay, TCR CDR3 regions were amplified from genomic DNA by multiplex PCR. Extracted genomic DNA from each cell subset was spread evenly across all wells of several immunoSEQ 96-well plates, with each plate serving as a replicate. For sorted subsets, 150 to 250 ng of genomic DNA, equivalent to 30,000 or so T cell genomes, went into each replicate PCR. Purified libraries were measured with a Qubit 3.0 fluorometer, size-checked on a Bioanalyzer 2100, and measured again with the KAPA Library Quantification kit. A separate single-read 150-cycle Illumina NextSeq 550 flow cell was used to sequence each immunoSEQ 96-well plate. The original pipeline was this. Because only junctional sequences without quality scores were contained in the immunoSEQ output, filtering matching that applied to full-length reads could not be performed. To assign V/J genes and CDR3, sequences were annotated using PyIR, a Python wrapper for IgBLAST v1.9, with IMGT germline references. Reads with weak V/J assignments (E-value above 1e-6), missing CDR3, stop codons, out-of-frame junctions, or ambiguous translated residues were removed. V3J clonotypes were defined by identical inferred V gene, J gene, and CDR3 amino acid sequence. Percentage overlap between repertoires was calculated by dividing the number of shared unique clonotypes by the size of the smaller repertoire. Three approaches were used to assess repertoire richness: RTK rarefaction, the Chao1 estimator, and Recon v2.1 estimates of unobserved clonotypes. Generation probabilities were computed with OLGA for all TCRbeta clonotypes obtained by the gDNA method from a few donors. As stored in TCRdb, this immuneACCESS dataset retains in-frame rearrangements with V and J assigned. A fraction of the clones does not appear; measured against another copy, unresolved V genes explain less than half of the discrepancy, and the remainder lacks a known reason. That table gives V, J and clone size, and the DNA gave D and trimming. In this sample the table shows about 2,500,000 clones, around nine tenths of which occur a single time. The ten most abundant clones make up around 0.15% of the sample.

The entry originates in a study of shared clonotypes between healthy human individuals (dated by TCRdb to the early 2020s). Broadly, across the study: The cohort comprised two women and a few men aged 18 to 49 years. For each donor, three plates each were used for CD4 naive and CD4 memory, two plates were used for CD8 naive, and one plate was used for CD8 memory. To estimate repertoire size and how much clonotype sharing occurs between individuals, the study deeply sequenced the blood TCR repertoires of roughly 5 healthy adults. To increase sequencing depth and limit assay-specific biases, TCR repertoire library preparation and sequencing were carried out by different laboratories using diverse techniques. Per donor, leukapheresis produced somewhere between about 0.9 and 9 billion PBMCs.

What the study reported, not specific to this receptor: Across several donors, approximately 4.9% of naive CD4, 3.5% of naive CD8, 2.3% of memory CD4, and approximately 0.4% of memory CD8 clonotypes were shared. Higher generation probabilities were observed for clonotypes shared by all four sorted-subset donors than for non-shared clonotypes. Larger estimated clonotype richness was generally found for naive subsets than for memory subsets. Even with the large sequencing depth, rarefaction of the sorted-subset datasets indicated that sequencing was incomplete. Pairwise subsampling indicated that sequencing depth was expected to affect the degree of clonotype sharing among donors. Only blood was sampled, and tissue TCR repertoires likely differ from those in blood. The small number of donors limited the genetic and exposure-history diversity represented.

V has 4 bases trimmed and J has 3 bases trimmed; junction bases matching no gene number 5. CDR1 and CDR2 are drawn from the germline V gene: SGHDT, YYEEEE. Measured from the cysteine to the phenylalanine, the CDR3 is 14 residues long. The CDR3 DNA has 42 bases and is translated from base 1. The TCR sequence derives from a man between 18 and 29 years old in good health. The sequencing input was naive CD4+ T cells sorted from blood. Read against the paper, the sample's cell subset or site label means: CD45RA+ positively selected. Here the chain combines TRBV5-6 and TRBJ2-5; TRBD2 fits 8 bases in the junction. The CDR3 region has the sequence CASSLYSGKETQYF. In nucleotides, the sequence is TGTGCCAGCAGCCTTTATAGCGGGAAAGAGACCCAGTACTTC.